This TCR beta chain appears in the sequencing data of a study of CD8 T cells in ankylosing spondylitis listed by TCRdb under 2017. For the study in its entirety: T cell receptor beta repertoires were profiled in healthy donors and ankylosing spondylitis patients so that disease-linked TCR variants could be found. Peripheral blood samples were taken, and synovial fluid was additionally collected from ankylosing spondylitis patients. The full study cohort comprised 20 to 30 ankylosing spondylitis patients and roughly 100 healthy donors.

A few counts support this clonotype. Which antigen it targets is not known. No per-base quality is available; no much larger clone lies one base away. The trim is 4 bases for V and 11 bases for J, with a gap of 20 bases between the germline ends. The CDR3 goes from the cysteine to the phenylalanine over 15 residues. Only the CDR3 portion is preserved as DNA: 45 bases, with reading frame beginning at the first base. Taken from the germline V gene (reference sequence), the CDR1 and CDR2 loops are LGHDT and YNNKEL. The data were produced on an Illumina HiSeq 2500. TCR beta libraries were prepared by quantitative 5'-RACE with molecular barcodes. The paper's data handling went like this. A new computational method, built on a probabilistic model of VDJ rearrangement, was used to identify disease-linked TCR variants. TCRdb's own reprocessing of the public reads used fastp at Q25 and MiXCR and kept productive beta chains. Under each unique CDR3 protein, matching rows form one entry showing the most common genes and DNA. These V and J calls rely on TCRdb rather than the paper's analysis. The sample table shows approximately 540,000 distinct CDR3 sequences, and roughly 13% are seen once. The ten largest make up under 7.5% of the sample.

Study-wide conclusions, independent of this receptor: Some motif variants were previously reported in synovial fluid and blood of reactive arthritis patients, suggesting common disease-initiation mechanisms. The disease-linked clones were reported as significantly enriched in matched synovial fluid samples from ankylosing spondylitis patients. Blood from ankylosing spondylitis patients appeared to be characterized by a TCR beta motif composed of under 10 highly homologous amino acid variants. The disease-linked clones had a CD8+ phenotype and were found at relatively low frequencies in peripheral blood.

The receptor was isolated from a male donor with ankylosing spondylitis. Source material: blood, either unsorted or a sorted T cell fraction (not recorded which). The sequence links TRBV3-1 to TRBJ1-4, with the D gene uncertain. CDR3 protein: CASSLHPVASGKLFF. The nucleotide sequence reads as follows: TGTGCCAGCAGCCTACACCCGGTTGCCTCTGGGAAACTGTTTTTT.